The text below deals with one TCR beta chain. The sample is drawn from a study of blood T cell repertoires in COVID-19. Clones were read by immunoSEQ multiplex PCR, and TCRdb kept only the in-frame ones, dropping some. The table includes 450,000 to 500,000 clones, more than 85% detected once. Material: PBMCs or T cells enriched from blood (not recorded which). The clonotype originates from a woman aged 55-70 years who had recovered from COVID-19.

CDR3 nucleotides: TGTGCCAGCAGTGAAAACAGGGACGGAATCTATGGCTACACCTTC. Amino acid sequence: CASSENRDGIYGYTF. The rearrangement joins TRBV2 to TRBJ1-2, with a possible D match to TRBD1 (6 bases). The germline gives CDR1 SNHLY, CDR2 FYNNEI. Trimming pared 2 bases from V and 4 bases from J, leaving 14 bases between. The CDR3 runs to 15 residues. Full variable domain (outside the CDR3, taken from reference TRBV2 and TRBJ1-2): EPEVTQTPSHQVTQMGQEVILRCVPISNHLYFYWYRQILGQKVEFLVSFYNNEISEKSEIFDDQFSVERPDGSNFTLKIRSTKLEDSAMYFCASSENRDGIYGYTFGSGTRLTVV.